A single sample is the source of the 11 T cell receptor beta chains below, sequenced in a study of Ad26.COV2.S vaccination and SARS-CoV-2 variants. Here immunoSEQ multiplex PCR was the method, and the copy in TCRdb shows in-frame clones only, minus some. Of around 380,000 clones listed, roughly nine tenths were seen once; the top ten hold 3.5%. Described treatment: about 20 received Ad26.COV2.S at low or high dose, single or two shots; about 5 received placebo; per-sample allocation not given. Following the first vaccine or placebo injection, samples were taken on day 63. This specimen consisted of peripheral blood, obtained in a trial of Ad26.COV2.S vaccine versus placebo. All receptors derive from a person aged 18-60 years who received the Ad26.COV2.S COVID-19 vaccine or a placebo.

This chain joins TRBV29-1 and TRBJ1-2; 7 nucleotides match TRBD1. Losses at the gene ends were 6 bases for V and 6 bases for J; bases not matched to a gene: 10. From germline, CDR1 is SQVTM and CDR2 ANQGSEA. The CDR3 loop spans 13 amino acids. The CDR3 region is CSVRRGDRDGYTF. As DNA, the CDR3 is TGCAGCGTGAGGAGGGGGGACAGAGATGGCTACACCTTC.

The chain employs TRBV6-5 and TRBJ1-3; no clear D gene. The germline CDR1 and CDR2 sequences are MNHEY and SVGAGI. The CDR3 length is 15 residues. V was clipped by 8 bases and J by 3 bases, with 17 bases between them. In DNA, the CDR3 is TGTGCCAGCGGGTCGGCGGGAGTAGGTGGAAACACCATATATTTT. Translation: CASGSAGVGGNTIYF.

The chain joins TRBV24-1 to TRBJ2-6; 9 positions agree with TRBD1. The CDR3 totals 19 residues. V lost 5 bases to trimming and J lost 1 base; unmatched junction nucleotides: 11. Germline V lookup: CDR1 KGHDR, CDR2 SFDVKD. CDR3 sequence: CATSGIGGQGLSGANVLTF. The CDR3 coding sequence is TGTGCCACCAGTGGGATAGGCGGACAGGGGCTGTCTGGGGCCAACGTCCTGACTTTC.

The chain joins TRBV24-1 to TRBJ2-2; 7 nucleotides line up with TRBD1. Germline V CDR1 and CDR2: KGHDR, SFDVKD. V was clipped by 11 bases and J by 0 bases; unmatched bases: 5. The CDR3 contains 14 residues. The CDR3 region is CAIRDSSNTGELFF. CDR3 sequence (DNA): TGTGCCATAAGGGACAGTTCGAACACCGGGGAGCTGTTTTTT.

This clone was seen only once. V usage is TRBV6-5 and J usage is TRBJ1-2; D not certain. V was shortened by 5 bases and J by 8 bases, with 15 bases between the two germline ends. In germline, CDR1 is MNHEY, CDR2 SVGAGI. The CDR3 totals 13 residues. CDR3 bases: TGTGCCAGCAGTCTTTGGGTCCCTCAGGGCTACACCTTC. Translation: CASSLWVPQGYTF.

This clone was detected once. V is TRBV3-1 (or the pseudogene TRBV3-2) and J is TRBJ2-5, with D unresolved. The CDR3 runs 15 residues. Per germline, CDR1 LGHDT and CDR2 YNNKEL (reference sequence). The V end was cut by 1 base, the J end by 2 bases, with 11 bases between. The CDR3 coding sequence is TGTGCCAGCAGCCAAGTTGGCGTTACGCAAGAGACCCAGTACTTC. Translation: CASSQVGVTQETQYF.

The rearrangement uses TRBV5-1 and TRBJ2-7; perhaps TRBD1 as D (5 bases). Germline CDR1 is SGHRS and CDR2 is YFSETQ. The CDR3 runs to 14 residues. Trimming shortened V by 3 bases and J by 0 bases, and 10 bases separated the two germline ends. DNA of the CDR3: TGCGCCAGCAGCTCGGTCCAGGGCTCCTACGAGCAGTACTTC. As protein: CASSSVQGSYEQYF. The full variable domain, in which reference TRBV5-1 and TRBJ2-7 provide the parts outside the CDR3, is KAGVTQTPRYLIKTRGQQVTLSCSPISGHRSVSWYQQTPGQGLQFLFEYFSETQRNKGNFPGRFSGRQFSNSRSEMNVSTLELGDSALYLCASSSVQGSYEQYFGPGTRLTVT.

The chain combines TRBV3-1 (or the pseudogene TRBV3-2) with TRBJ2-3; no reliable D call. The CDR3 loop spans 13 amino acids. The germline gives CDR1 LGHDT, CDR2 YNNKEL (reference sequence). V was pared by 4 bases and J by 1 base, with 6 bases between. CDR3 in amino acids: CASSPTGTDTQYF. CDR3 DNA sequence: TGTGCCAGCAGCCCGACTGGCACAGATACGCAGTATTTT.

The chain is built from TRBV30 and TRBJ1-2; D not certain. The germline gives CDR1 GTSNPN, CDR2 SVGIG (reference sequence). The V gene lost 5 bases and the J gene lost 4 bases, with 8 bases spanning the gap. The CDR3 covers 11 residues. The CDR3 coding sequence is TGTGCCTGGTGGTCAAGCTATGGCTACACCTTC. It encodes CAWWSSYGYTF.

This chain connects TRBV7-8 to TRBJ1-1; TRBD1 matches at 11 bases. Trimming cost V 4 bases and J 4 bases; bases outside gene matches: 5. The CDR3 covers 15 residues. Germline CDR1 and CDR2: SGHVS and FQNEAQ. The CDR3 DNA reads TGTGCCAGCAGCTCCCGGACAGGGGGCTTCACTGAAGCTTTCTTT. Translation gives CASSSRTGGFTEAFF. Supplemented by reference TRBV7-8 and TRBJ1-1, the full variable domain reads GAGVSQSPRYKVAKRGQDVALRCDPISGHVSLFWYQQALGQGPEFLTYFQNEAQLDKSGLPSDRFFAERPEGSVSTLKIQRTQQEDSAVYLCASSSRTGGFTEAFFGQGTRLTVV.

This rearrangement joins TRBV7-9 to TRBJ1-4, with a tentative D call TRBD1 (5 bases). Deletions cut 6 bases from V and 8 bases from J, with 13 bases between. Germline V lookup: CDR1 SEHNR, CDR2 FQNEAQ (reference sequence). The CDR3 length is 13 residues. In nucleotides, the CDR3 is TGTGCCAGCAGTGCCGCGGGGGACGAAAAACTGTTTTTT. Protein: CASSAAGDEKLFF.